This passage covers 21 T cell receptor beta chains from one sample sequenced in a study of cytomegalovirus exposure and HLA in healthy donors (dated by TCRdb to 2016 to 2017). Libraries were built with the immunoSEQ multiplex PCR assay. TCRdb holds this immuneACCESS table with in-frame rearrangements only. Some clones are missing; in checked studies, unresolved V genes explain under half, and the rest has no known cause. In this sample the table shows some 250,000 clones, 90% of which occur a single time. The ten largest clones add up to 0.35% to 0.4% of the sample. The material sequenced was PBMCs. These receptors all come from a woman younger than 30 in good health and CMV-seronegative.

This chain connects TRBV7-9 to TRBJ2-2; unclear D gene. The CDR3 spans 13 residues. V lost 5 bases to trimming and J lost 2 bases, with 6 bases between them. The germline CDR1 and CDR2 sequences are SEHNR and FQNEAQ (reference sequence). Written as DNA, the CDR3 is TGTGCCAGCAGCACCACTAACACCGGGGAGCTGTTTTTT. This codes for CASSTTNTGELFF.

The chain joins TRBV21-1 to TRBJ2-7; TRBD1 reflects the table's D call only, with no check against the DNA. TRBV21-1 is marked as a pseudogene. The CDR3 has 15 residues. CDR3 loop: CASSPEQGHSYEQYF. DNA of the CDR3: TGTGCCAGCAGCCCGGAACAGGGGCACTCCTACGAGCAGTACTTC.

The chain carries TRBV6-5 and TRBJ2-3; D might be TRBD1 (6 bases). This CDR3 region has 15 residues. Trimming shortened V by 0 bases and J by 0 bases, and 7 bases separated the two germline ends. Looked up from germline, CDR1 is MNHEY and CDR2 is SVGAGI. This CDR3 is CASSYSTGSTDTQYF. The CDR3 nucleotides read TGTGCCAGCAGTTACTCCACAGGGAGCACAGATACGCAGTATTTT.

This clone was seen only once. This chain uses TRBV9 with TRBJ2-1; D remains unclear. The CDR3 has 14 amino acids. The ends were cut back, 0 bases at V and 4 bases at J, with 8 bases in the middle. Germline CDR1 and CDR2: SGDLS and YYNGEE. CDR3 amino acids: CASSVVRQYNEQFF. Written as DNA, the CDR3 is TGTGCCAGCAGCGTAGTGCGGCAGTACAATGAGCAGTTCTTC.

CDR3 nucleotide sequence: TGTGCCAGCAGTTACCCGGGACAACTTCTCTACTTC. Its translation: CASSYPGQLLYF. The rearrangement links TRBV27 to TRBJ2-5, with a possible D match to TRBD1 (6 bases). Trimming pared 4 bases from V and 14 bases from J, leaving 17 bases between. Germline lookup yields CDR1 MNHEY and CDR2 SMNVEV (reference sequence). CDR3 length: 12 amino acids.

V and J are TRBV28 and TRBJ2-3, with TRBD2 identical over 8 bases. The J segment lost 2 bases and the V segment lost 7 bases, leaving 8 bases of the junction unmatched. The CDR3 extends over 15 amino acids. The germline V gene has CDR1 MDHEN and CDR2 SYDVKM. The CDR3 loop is CASTSGGPVTDTQYF. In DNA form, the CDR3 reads TGTGCCAGCACCTCGGGGGGGCCGGTCACAGATACGCAGTATTTT.

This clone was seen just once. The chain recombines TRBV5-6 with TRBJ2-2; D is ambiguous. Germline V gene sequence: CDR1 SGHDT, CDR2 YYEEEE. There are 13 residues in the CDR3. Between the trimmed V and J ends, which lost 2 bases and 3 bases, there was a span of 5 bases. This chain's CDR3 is CASSFQDTGELFF. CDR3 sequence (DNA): TGTGCCAGCAGCTTTCAGGACACCGGGGAGCTGTTTTTT. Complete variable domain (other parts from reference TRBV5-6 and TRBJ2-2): DAGVTQSPTHLIKTRGQQVTLRCSPKSGHDTVSWYQQALGQGPQFIFQYYEEEERQRGNFPDRFSGHQFPNYSSELNVNALLLGDSALYLCASSFQDTGELFFGEGSRLTVL.

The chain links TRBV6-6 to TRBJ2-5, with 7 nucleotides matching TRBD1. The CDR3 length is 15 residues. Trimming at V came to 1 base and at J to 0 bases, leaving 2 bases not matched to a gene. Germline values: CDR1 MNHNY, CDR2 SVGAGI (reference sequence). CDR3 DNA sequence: TGTGCCAGCAGTTACTGGCAGGGGGACCAAGAGACCCAGTACTTC. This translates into CASSYWQGDQETQYF.

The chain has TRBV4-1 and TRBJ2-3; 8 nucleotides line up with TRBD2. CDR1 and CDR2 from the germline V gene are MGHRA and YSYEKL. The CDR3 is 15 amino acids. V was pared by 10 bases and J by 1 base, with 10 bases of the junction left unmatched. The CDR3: CATGSSGGGTDTQYF. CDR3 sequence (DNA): TGCGCCACGGGGTCGAGCGGGGGTGGCACAGATACGCAGTATTTT.

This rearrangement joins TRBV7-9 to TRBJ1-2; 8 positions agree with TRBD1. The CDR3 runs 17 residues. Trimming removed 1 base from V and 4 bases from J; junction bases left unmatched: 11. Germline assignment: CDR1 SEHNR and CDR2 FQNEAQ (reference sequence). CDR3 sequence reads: CASSLGFGQGEVYGYTF. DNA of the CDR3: TGTGCCAGCAGCTTAGGTTTTGGACAGGGAGAAGTCTATGGCTACACCTTC.

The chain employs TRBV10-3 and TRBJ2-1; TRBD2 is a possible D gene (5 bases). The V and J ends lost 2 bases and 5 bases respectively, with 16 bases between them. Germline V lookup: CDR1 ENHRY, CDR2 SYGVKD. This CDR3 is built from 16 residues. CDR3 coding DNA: TGTGCCATCAGTGAGGAGGGCCGACCCTGGAACAATGAGCAGTTCTTC. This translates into CAISEEGRPWNNEQFF.

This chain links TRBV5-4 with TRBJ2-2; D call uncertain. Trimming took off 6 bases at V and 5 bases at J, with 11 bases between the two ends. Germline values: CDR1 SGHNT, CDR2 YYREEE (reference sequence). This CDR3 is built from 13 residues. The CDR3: CASNAVGTGELFF. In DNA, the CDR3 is TGTGCCAGCAACGCGGTTGGTACCGGGGAGCTGTTTTTT.

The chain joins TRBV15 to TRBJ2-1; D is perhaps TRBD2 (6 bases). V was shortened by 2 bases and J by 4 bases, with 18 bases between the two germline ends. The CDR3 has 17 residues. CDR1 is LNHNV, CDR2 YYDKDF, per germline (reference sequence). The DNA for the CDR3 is TGTGCCACCAGCAGATCTCCCGGGAGTGAGAATTACAATGAGCAGTTCTTC. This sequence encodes CATSRSPGSENYNEQFF.

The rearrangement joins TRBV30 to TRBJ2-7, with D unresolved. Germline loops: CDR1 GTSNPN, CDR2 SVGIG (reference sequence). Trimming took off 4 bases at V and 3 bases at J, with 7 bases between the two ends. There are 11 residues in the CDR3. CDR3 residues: CAWKAYYEQYF. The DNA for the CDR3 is TGTGCCTGGAAAGCCTACTACGAGCAGTACTTC. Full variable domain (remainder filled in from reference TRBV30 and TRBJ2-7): SQTIHQWPATLVQPVGSPLSLECTVEGTSNPNLYWYRQAAGRGLQLLFYSVGIGQISSEVPQNLSASRPQDRQFILSSKKLLLSDSGFYLCAWKAYYEQYFGPGTRLTVT.

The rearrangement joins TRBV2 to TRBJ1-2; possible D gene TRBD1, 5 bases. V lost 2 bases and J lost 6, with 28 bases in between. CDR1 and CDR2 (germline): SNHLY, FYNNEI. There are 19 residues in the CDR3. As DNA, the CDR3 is TGTGCCAGCAGTGAACACGACAGCTACAAGATTATTAACTATGATGGCTACACCTTC. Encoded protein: CASSEHDSYKIINYDGYTF.

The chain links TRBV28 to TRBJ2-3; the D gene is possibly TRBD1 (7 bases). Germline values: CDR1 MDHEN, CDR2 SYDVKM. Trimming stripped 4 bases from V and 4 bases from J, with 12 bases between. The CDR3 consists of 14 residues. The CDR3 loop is CASSWGDRSDTQYF. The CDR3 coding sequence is TGTGCCAGCAGTTGGGGGGACAGATCAGATACGCAGTATTTT.

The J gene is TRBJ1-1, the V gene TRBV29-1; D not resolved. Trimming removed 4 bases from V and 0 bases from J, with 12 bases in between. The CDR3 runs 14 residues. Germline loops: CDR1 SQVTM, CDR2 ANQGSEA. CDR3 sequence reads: CSVARVGMNTEAFF. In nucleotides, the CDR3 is TGCAGCGTTGCGAGGGTGGGGATGAACACTGAAGCTTTCTTT.

DNA for the CDR3: TGTGCCAGCACCCCACTTGACAGGGTGGCTGGCTACACCTTC. Translating it yields CASTPLDRVAGYTF. J is TRBJ1-2 and V is TRBV28, with 7 bases aligning to TRBD1. Germline CDR1 and CDR2: MDHEN and SYDVKM. The length of the CDR3 is 14 residues. Losses at the gene ends were 7 bases for V and 7 bases for J; bases not matched to a gene: 12.

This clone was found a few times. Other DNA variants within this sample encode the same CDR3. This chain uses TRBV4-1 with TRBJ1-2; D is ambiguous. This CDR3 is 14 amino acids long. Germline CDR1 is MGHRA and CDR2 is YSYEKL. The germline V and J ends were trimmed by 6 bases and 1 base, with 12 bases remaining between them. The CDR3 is CASSPSRGNYGYTF. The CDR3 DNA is TGCGCCAGCAGTCCGAGTCGGGGTAACTATGGCTACACCTTC.

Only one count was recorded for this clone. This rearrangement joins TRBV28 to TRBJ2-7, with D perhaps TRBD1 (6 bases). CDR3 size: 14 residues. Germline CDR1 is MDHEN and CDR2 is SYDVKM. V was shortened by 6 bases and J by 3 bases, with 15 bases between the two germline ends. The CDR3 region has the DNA TGTGCCAGCAGCAACAGGGCCCTCATCTACGAGCAGTACTTC. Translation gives CASSNRALIYEQYF.

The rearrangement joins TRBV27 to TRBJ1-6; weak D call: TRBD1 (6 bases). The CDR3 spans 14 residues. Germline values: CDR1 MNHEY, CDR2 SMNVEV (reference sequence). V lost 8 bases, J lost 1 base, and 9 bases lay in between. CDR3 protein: CASQQGSYNSPLHF. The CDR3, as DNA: TGTGCCAGCCAGCAGGGGTCCTATAATTCACCCCTCCACTTT.